A selection of T cell receptor beta chains follows, all from one sample in a study of Graves' ophthalmopathy and Graves' hyperthyroidism. TCRdb analysed the multiplex PCR reads with MiXCR anew, one entry per CDR3 protein. The sample lists around 400,000 distinct CDR3 sequences, approximately 16% occurring once. The material sequenced was peripheral blood. The source is a woman aged 18-29 years with Graves' ophthalmopathy. The CDR3 runs from the conserved cysteine through the conserved F or W. A D gene is named only where the DNA matches it firmly. For some rows the clone size is stated as once, few or many, or as a class when expanded; others skip it.

D: TRBD1
J: TRBJ1-6
V: TRBV6-2/TRBV6-3
size: many
DNA: TGTGCCAGCAGCCGAGTGGACAGGGATAATTCACCCCTCCACTTT
CDR3: CASSRVDRDNSPLHF

D: NA
J: TRBJ1-4
V: TRBV28
size: many
DNA: TGTGCCACGGCAGGGGTGGGTAGCGAAAAACTGTTTTTT
CDR3: CATAGVGSEKLFF

D: NA
J: TRBJ2-7
V: TRBV12-3/TRBV12-4
size: NA
DNA: TGTGCCAGCAATAAAGGGGGGGAGTCTACCTACAAGCAGTACTTC
CDR3: CASNKGGESTYKQYF

D: TRBD1
J: TRBJ2-5
V: TRBV6-1
size: few
DNA: TGTGCCAGCAGAAGGACAGGGATCAAAAAATCGGGAGAGACCCAGTACTTC
CDR3: CASRRTGIKKSGETQYF

D: TRBD1
J: TRBJ2-5
V: TRBV7-2
size: many
DNA: TGTGCCAGCAGCACTACAGGGGGTGGGGAGACCCAGTACTTC
CDR3: CASSTTGGGETQYF

D: NA
J: TRBJ2-7
V: TRBV14
size: few
DNA: TGTGCCAGCAGCCAAGATCAGGGAAGAGCCTACGAGCAGTACTTC
CDR3: CASSQDQGRAYEQYF

D: NA
J: TRBJ2-4
V: TRBV7-2
size: many
DNA: TGTGCCAGCAGCAACGGGGACATTCGAAACATTCAGTACTTC
CDR3: CASSNGDIRNIQYF

D: NA
J: TRBJ1-1
V: TRBV29-1
size: many
DNA: TGCAGCGTTGCCCGGACCGGGGGGAACACTGAAGCTTTCTTT
CDR3: CSVARTGGNTEAFF

D: TRBD2
J: TRBJ2-7
V: TRBV7-3
size: NA
DNA: TGTGCCAGCAGCCCCCGGGGCGGCGGGAGGGAGGAGAGCGAGCAGTACTTC
CDR3: CASSPRGGGREESEQYF

D: NA
J: TRBJ1-5
V: TRBV6-1
size: many
DNA: TGTGCCAGCAGAAGGGACATTTCAGGGGCCAATCAGCCCCAGCATTTT
CDR3: CASRRDISGANQPQHF

D: NA
J: TRBJ2-5
V: TRBV27
size: NA
DNA: TGTGCCAGCAGTCCCCCGCAGGGCGAGACCCAGTACTTC
CDR3: CASSPPQGETQYF

D: NA
J: TRBJ2-7
V: TRBV6-1
size: NA
DNA: TGTGCCAGCAGAAGTTACATCTCCACCTCCCCCGAGCAGTACTTC
CDR3: CASRSYISTSPEQYF

D: NA
J: TRBJ1-5
V: TRBV10-3
size: many
DNA: TGTGCCATCAGTGAGGGACAACAGAGCAATCAGCCCCAGCATTTT
CDR3: CAISEGQQSNQPQHF

D: NA
J: TRBJ2-5
V: TRBV6-5
size: many
DNA: TGTGCCAGCAGTTGGGGACCTTCCCAAGAGACCCAGTACTTC
CDR3: CASSWGPSQETQYF

D: TRBD1
J: TRBJ1-1
V: TRBV24-1
size: many
DNA: TGTGCCACCAGAGGGGACAGGCGAGACACTGAAGCTTTCTTT
CDR3: CATRGDRRDTEAFF

D: NA
J: TRBJ1-3
V: TRBV30
size: many
DNA: TGTGCCTGGAGTCCTATCGACATAACTGGAAACACCATATATTTT
CDR3: CAWSPIDITGNTIYF

D: TRBD2
J: TRBJ2-7
V: TRBV20-1
size: many
DNA: TGCAGTGCTGTGAGCGGGGACTCCTACGAGCAGTACTTC
CDR3: CSAVSGDSYEQYF

D: NA
J: TRBJ2-7
V: TRBV10-3
size: many
DNA: TGTGCCATCAGTTGGGACCATTTTAACTACGAGCAGTACTTC
CDR3: CAISWDHFNYEQYF

D: TRBD2
J: TRBJ2-6
V: TRBV6-2/TRBV6-3
size: many
DNA: TGTGCCAGCAGTCCTAATAGCGGGGGGATCTCTGGGGCCAACGTCCTGACTTTC
CDR3: CASSPNSGGISGANVLTF

D: NA
J: TRBJ2-7
V: TRBV30
size: many
DNA: TGTGCCTGGAGTGTAGGCGGTGCCTACGAGCAGTACTTC
CDR3: CAWSVGGAYEQYF

D: NA
J: TRBJ1-1
V: TRBV7-2
size: many
DNA: TGTGCCAGCAGCTCCAGAGCGGAGATTGAAGCTTTCTTT
CDR3: CASSSRAEIEAFF

D: NA
J: TRBJ1-5
V: TRBV5-1
size: NA
DNA: TGCGCCAGCGCAACCTCTCCCGGGGGGCCGGCGGAGCCCCAGCATTTT
CDR3: CASATSPGGPAEPQHF